This T cell receptor (beta chain) was captured in a study of cytomegalovirus exposure and HLA in healthy donors. Points from the study as a whole: What a later analysis reportedly showed was that an Asian-associated ancestry cluster had fewer N-insertions than the approximately 700-donor mean. Analysis performed later showed TCR beta chains linked to HLA being more clonally expanded than equally common others. In vitro, three CMV-associated chains proved specific for CMV antigens.

Germline V CDR1 and CDR2: SEHNR, FQNEAQ (reference sequence). The CDR3 spans 16 residues. V lost 1 base to trimming and J lost 5 bases, with 17 bases between them. About this clone itself: Antigen specificity is unknown.

PCR employed 60 Vbeta and 13 Jbeta primers. Only in-frame clones appear in the TCRdb table, and some are missing; sequencing was by immunoSEQ multiplex PCR. The sample consists of roughly 130,000 clones, about 80% of them appearing once. V usage is TRBV7-9 and J usage is TRBJ2-5; no reliable D call. The sequence was obtained from a male donor in good health and CMV-seropositive. The sequencing sample was made of PBMCs. In DNA form, the CDR3 reads TGTGCCAGCAGCTTAGTTGTTACCACCTCCGGGGAGACCCAGTACTTC. Amino acids: CASSLVVTTSGETQYF.